This T cell receptor beta chain emerged from a study of shared clonotypes between healthy human individuals. CDR3 length: 11 residues. Per the germline V gene, CDR1 is LNHDA and CDR2 is SQIVND (reference sequence). V lost 4 bases and J 5 bases, leaving 6 bases between the germline ends. Naive CD8 cells lacked CD45RO, underwent positive selection for CCR7 and left out terminally differentiated effector memory CD45RA+ cells. Some clones are missing from TCRdb's copy, which holds only in-frame ones; the method was immunoSEQ multiplex PCR. The table lists around 2.1 million clones, 90% to 95% of them singletons.

V gene TRBV19 combines with J gene TRBJ2-7; D gene uncertain. The receptor comes from a man younger than 35 in good health. Some clones in this sample may be carry-over from other donors' samples. The sequencing input was naive CD8+ T cells from PBMCs. CDR3 nucleotides: TGTGCCAGTAGTAATATCGACGAGCAGTACTTC. This codes for CASSNIDEQYF.